This T cell receptor beta chain was obtained from a study of blood T cell repertoires in COVID-19. Profiling relied on immunoSEQ multiplex PCR, and the TCRdb table lists in-frame clones only, not all of them. The sample holds some 25,000 clones, about 81% seen once. This clonotype was sampled from a woman in her seventies with COVID-19, enrolled during active disease. Sequencing was carried out using peripheral blood.

DNA of the CDR3: TGTGCCAGCAACTCACGGGACAGCCCCTACGAGCAGTACGTC. It codes for CASNSRDSPYEQYV. The J gene is TRBJ2-7, the V gene TRBV27; 7 bases match TRBD1. Germline loops: CDR1 MNHEY, CDR2 SMNVEV (reference sequence). V shed 7 bases, J shed 2 bases, and the junction held 8 bases outside the gene matches. The CDR3 has 14 residues.